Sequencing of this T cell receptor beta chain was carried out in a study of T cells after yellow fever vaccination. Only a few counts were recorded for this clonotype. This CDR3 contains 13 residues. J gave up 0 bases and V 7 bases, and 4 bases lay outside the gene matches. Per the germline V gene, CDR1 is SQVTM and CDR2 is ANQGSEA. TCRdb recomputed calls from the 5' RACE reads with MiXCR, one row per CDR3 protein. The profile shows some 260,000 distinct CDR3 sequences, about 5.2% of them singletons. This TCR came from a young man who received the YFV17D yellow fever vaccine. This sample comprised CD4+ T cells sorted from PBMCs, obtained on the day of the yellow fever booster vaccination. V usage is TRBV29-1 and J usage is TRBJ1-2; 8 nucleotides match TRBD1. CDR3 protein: CSGGQGTNYGYTF. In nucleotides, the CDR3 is TGCAGCGGCGGACAGGGTACTAACTATGGCTACACCTTC.